The entry below gives a single T cell receptor beta chain sequence along with its context. The data derive from a study of blood T cell repertoires in COVID-19. At the level of the study: The origin of the acute and convalescent COVID-19 samples was the United States, Italy and Spain.

As originally analysed: For nucleated cells, counts were estimated from reference gene primer amplification. Only in-frame clones appear in the TCRdb table, and some are missing; sequencing was by immunoSEQ multiplex PCR. V and J calls and clone size are as listed in that table; D and trimming were resolved from the DNA. The repertoire holds 350,000 to 450,000 clones, roughly 90% seen once, with 0.8% to 0.9% in the top ten. Participants' own reports of clinical history determined their cohort assignment. In the 2 weeks before study entry, exposed participants met a COVID-19 case, which was PCR-confirmed or clinician-diagnosed. The sample consisted of PBMCs or T cells enriched from blood (not recorded which). This clonotype originated in a woman between 40 and 50 years old who had been exposed to COVID-19.

CDR3 DNA: TGTGCCAGACAGGGGTTCTGGGGTTCCACTGAAGCTTTCTTT. Amino acid sequence: CARQGFWGSTEAFF. The V and J genes are TRBV19 and TRBJ1-1, with 7 bases aligning to TRBD1. The CDR3 consists of 14 residues. V gave up 9 bases and J gave up 4 bases; unmatched junction bases: 11. Germline V gene lookup returns CDR1 LNHDA and CDR2 SQIVND (reference sequence).